This T cell receptor beta chain stems from a study of control samples from healthy donors and cancer patients. This CDR3 has 16 residues. Germline V lookup: CDR1 MGHRA, CDR2 YSYEKL. Between the trimmed V and J ends, which lost 3 bases and 5 bases, there was a span of 17 bases. The repertoire was sequenced with immunoSEQ multiplex PCR; TCRdb's copy has only in-frame clones and lacks some. The sample lists fewer than 90,000 clones; around 94% were seen once. The TCR sequence derives from a woman aged 40 to 50 in good health. Specimen: blood. The J gene is TRBJ2-1, the V gene TRBV4-1; perhaps D is TRBD1 or TRBD2 (5 bases each). CDR3 sequence reads: CASSHATGTDDNEQFF. DNA for the CDR3: TGCGCCAGCAGCCATGCGACCGGGACGGACGACAATGAGCAGTTCTTC.